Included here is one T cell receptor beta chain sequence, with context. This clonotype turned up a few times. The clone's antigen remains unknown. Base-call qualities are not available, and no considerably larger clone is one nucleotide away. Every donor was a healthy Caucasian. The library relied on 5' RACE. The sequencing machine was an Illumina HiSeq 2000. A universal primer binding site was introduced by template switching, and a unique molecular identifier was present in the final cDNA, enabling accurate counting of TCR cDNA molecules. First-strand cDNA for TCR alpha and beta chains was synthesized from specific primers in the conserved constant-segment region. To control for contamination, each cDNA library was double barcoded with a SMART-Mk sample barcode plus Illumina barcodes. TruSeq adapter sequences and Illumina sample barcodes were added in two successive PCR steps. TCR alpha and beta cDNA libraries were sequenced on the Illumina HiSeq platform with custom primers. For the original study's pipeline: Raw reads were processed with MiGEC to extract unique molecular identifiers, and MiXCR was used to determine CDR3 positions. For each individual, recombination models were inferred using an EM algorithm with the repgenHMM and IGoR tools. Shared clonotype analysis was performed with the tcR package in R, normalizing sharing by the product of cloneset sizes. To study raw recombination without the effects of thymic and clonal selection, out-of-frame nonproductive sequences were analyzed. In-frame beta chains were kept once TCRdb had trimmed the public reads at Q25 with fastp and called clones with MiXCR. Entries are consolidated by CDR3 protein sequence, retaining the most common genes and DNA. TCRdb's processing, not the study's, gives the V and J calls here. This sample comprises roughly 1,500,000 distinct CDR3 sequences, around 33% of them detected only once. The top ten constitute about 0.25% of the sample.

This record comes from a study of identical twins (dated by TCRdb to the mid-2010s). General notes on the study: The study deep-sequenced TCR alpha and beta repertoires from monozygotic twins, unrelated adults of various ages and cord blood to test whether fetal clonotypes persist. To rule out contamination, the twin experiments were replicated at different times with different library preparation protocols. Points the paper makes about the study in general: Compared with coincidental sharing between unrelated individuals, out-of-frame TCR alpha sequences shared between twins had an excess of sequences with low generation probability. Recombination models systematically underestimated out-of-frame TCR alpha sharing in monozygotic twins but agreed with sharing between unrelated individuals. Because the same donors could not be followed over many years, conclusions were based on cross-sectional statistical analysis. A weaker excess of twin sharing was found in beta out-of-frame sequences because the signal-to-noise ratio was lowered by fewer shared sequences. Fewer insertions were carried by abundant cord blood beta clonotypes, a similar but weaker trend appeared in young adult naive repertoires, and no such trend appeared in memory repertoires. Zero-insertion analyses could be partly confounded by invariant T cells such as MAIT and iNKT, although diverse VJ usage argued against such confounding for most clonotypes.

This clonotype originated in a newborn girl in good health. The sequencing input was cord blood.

The CDR3 protein: CASSNAAGDPTDTQYF. The sequenced DNA is TGTGCCAGCAGCAACGCCGCGGGGGACCCCACAGATACGCAGTATTTT. The chain joins TRBV6-5 to TRBJ2-3, and 7 junctional nucleotides match TRBD2. Including cysteine and phenylalanine, the CDR3 has 16 amino acids. The read is trimmed to its CDR3 DNA, 48 bases read in frame from base 1. Trimming leaves V shorter by 6 bases and J shorter by 2 bases, with the junction holding 11 bases beyond the gene matches. Looking up the germline V gene yields CDR1 MNHEY and CDR2 SVGAGI.